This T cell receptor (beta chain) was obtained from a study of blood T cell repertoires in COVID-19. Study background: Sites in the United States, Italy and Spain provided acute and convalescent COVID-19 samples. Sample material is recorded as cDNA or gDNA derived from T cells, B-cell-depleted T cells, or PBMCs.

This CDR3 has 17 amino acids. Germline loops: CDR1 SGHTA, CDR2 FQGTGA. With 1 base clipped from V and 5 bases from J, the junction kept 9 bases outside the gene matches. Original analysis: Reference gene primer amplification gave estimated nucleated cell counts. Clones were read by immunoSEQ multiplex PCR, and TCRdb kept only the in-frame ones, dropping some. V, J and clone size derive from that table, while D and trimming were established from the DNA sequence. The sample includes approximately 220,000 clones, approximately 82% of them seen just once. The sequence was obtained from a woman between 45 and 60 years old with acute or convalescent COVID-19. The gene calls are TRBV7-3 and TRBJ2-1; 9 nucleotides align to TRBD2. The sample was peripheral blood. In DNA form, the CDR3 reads TGTGCCAGCAGCTTAAGTCCCGCGGGAGGGAGGGACAATGAGCAGTTCTTC. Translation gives CASSLSPAGGRDNEQFF.